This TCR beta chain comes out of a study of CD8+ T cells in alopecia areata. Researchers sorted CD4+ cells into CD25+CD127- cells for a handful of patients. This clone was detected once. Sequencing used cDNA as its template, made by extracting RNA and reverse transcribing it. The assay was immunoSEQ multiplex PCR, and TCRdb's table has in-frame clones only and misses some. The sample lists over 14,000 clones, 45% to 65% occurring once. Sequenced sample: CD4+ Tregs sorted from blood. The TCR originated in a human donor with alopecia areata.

CDR3 region: CASSPGGGATGELFF. For the CDR3, the DNA is TGCGCCAGCAGCCCCGGGGGAGGGGCCACCGGGGAGCTGTTTTTT. The gene calls are TRBV5-1 and TRBJ2-2; 7 bases match TRBD2. V shed 4 bases, J shed 4 bases, and the junction held 7 bases outside the gene matches. Germline V lookup: CDR1 SGHRS, CDR2 YFSETQ. This CDR3 is built from 15 residues.